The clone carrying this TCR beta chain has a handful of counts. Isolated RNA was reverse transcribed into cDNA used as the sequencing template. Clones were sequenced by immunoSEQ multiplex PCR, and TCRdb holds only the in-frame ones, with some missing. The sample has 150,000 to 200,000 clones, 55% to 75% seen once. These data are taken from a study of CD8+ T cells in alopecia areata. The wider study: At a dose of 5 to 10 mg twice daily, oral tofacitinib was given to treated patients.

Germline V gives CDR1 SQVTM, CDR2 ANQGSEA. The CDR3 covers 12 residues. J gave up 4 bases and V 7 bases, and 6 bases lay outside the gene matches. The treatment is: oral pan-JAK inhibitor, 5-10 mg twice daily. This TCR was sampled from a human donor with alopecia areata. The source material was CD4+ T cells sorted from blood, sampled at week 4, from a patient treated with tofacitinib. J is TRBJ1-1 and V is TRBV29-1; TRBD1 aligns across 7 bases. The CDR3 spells CSATGDTTEAFF. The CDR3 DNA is TGCAGCGCCACAGGGGACACCACTGAAGCTTTCTTT.